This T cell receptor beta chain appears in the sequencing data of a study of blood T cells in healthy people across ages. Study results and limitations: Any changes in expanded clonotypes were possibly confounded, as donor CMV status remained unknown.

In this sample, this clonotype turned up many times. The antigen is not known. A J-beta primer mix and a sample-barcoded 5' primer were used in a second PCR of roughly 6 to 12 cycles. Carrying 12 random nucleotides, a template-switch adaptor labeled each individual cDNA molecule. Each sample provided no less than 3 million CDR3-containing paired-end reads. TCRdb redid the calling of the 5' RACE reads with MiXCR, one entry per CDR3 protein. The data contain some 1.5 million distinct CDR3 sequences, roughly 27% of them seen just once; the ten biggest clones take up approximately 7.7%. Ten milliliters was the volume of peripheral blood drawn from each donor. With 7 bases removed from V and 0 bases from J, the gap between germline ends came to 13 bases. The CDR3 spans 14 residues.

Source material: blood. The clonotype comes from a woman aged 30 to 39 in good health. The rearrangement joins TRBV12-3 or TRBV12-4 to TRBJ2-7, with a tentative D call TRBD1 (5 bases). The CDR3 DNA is TGTGCCAGCAAGAAACAGGAGAGCTCCTACGAGCAGTACTTC. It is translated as CASKKQESSYEQYF.